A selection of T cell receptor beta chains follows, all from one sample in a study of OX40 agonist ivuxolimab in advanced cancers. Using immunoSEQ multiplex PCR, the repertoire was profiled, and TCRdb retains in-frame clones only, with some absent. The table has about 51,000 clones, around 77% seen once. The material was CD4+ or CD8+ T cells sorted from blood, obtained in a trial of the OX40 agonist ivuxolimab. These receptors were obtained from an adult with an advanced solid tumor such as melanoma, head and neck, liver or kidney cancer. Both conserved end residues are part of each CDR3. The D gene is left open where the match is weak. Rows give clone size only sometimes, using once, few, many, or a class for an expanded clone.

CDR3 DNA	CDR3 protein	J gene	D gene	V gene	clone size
TGTGCCAGCAGTCTACTGCCCGGGGCGGATACGCAGTATTTT	CASSLLPGADTQYF	TRBJ2-3	.	TRBV27	.
TGTGCCAGCAGCTTAGATGGCACCCGGTCGGACATTCAGTACTTC	CASSLDGTRSDIQYF	TRBJ2-4	.	TRBV7-9	.
TGTGCCAGCAGTTTCGGGGGGTCCGAGCAGTACTTC	CASSFGGSEQYF	TRBJ2-7	TRBD2	TRBV28	.
TGTGCCAGCAGCCCCTTCTGGAGACAGGGGGCGACTGAAGCTTTCTTT	CASSPFWRQGATEAFF	TRBJ1-1	TRBD1	TRBV7-8	.
TGTGCCAGCAGTTACAGTACAAATGAAAAACTGTTTTTT	CASSYSTNEKLFF	TRBJ1-4	.	TRBV6-5	.
TGTGCCAGTAGGGGACAGGGGAACACTGAAGCTTTCTTT	CASRGQGNTEAFF	TRBJ1-1	TRBD1	TRBV19	.
TGTGCCAGCAGGGCTAGCCCAGCCACCGGGGAGCTGTTTTTT	CASRASPATGELFF	TRBJ2-2	.	TRBV27	.
TGTGCCAGCAGCGTAGTATCCGGAGCCCTCTCTGGAAACACCATATATTTT	CASSVVSGALSGNTIYF	TRBJ1-3	.	TRBV9	.
TGTGCCAGCTCACCAGACTACGAGCAGTACTTC	CASSPDYEQYF	TRBJ2-7	.	TRBV18	.
TGTGCCAGTAGTAATTCGGGACAGTCGAGCTCTGGAAACACCATATATTTT	CASSNSGQSSSGNTIYF	TRBJ1-3	TRBD1	TRBV19	.
TGTGCCAGCAGTTCCTTTGGGGGAGGCTACGAGCAGTACTTC	CASSSFGGGYEQYF	TRBJ2-7	.	TRBV6-1	many
TGCGCCAGCAGTCCATCCCGAAACAATGAGCAGTTCTTC	CASSPSRNNEQFF	TRBJ2-1	.	TRBV5-1	once
TGTGCCAGCAGTTTACCCATGAACACTGAAGCTTTCTTT	CASSLPMNTEAFF	TRBJ1-1	.	TRBV28	.
TGTGCCGCAGGGACACCAGAGACCCAGTACTTC	CAAGTPETQYF	TRBJ2-5	.	TRBV19	.
TGCGCCAGCAGCTGGGGACTAGCGGGAAATAATGAGCAGTTCTTC	CASSWGLAGNNEQFF	TRBJ2-1	TRBD2	TRBV5-1	.
TGTGCCATCGGAACCTTTGGGGACCGTAATCAGCCCCAGCATTTT	CAIGTFGDRNQPQHF	TRBJ1-5	.	TRBV10-3	.
TGTGCCAGCAGTTACGACGGAGCGGGGGAGCAGTACTTC	CASSYDGAGEQYF	TRBJ2-7	TRBD2	TRBV6-5	.
TGTGCCAGCTCGCAGACAGGGCGCTTGACTGAAGCTTTCTTT	CASSQTGRLTEAFF	TRBJ1-1	TRBD1	TRBV18	.
TGTGCCAGCACCGGGGACGGATTCTATGGCTACACCTTC	CASTGDGFYGYTF	TRBJ1-2	.	TRBV6-1	medium-sized
TGTGCCAGCAGCTCCACAACAGGGGAGACCCAGTACTTC	CASSSTTGETQYF	TRBJ2-5	.	TRBV7-3	.
TGTGCCAGCAGCCCGAGGGCCGGCCCGAACACTGAAGCTTTCTTT	CASSPRAGPNTEAFF	TRBJ1-1	.	TRBV11-2	few
TGCGCCAGCAGCCCTGGGCCCTCGGGTGAATATGGCTACACCTTC	CASSPGPSGEYGYTF	TRBJ1-2	.	TRBV5-1	.
TGTGCCAGAGAAATGACTAGGGGACAGCCTAACTATGGCTACACCTTC	CAREMTRGQPNYGYTF	TRBJ1-2	.	TRBV21-1	.
TGTGCCAGCAGCGTAGGACTAGCGGGAGGAATCTACGAGCAGTACTTC	CASSVGLAGGIYEQYF	TRBJ2-7	TRBD2	TRBV9	.
TGCGCCAGCAGCCAAGAAATCTTGACAGGGGGCAGGAACACTGAAGCTTTCTTT	CASSQEILTGGRNTEAFF	TRBJ1-1	TRBD1	TRBV4-1	.
TGTGCCAGCAGTTTCGGGCCCTCTTACGAGCAGTACTTC	CASSFGPSYEQYF	TRBJ2-7	.	TRBV27	.
TGTGCCAGCAGAACGGGACATCCGGAAAGGGCAGCTTTCTTT	CASRTGHPERAAFF	TRBJ1-1	.	TRBV28	few
TGTGCCAGCAGCCTTATACCACCCGGGACTAGCGGGATTTACGAGCAGTACTTC	CASSLIPPGTSGIYEQYF	TRBJ2-7	TRBD2	TRBV5-4	.
TGTGCCAGCAGCTGGCGGGTTATTACAGATACGCAGTATTTT	CASSWRVITDTQYF	TRBJ2-3	.	TRBV13	once
TGCGCCAGCTCACAGTGGGCCAGTAGCAATCAGCCCCAGCATTTT	CASSQWASSNQPQHF	TRBJ1-5	.	TRBV10-2	few
TGTGCCAGCAGCCGAAATGACAATCAGCCCCAGCATTTT	CASSRNDNQPQHF	TRBJ1-5	.	TRBV7-6	.
TGTGCCAGCAGCAGATCTGTTCGAGCGGGGACCATCGGAGATACGCAGTATTTT	CASSRSVRAGTIGDTQYF	TRBJ2-3	TRBD2	TRBV7-2	.
TGTGCCAGCGGGACAGGGGGCACCTACGAGCAGTACTTC	CASGTGGTYEQYF	TRBJ2-7	TRBD1	TRBV28	.
TGCGCCAGCAGCTTGGTTCCGGGGCAGGAGACCCAGTACTTC	CASSLVPGQETQYF	TRBJ2-5	.	TRBV5-1	.
TGTGCCAGCAGCGCGTCCGGGACAGGTTACTACGAGCAGTACTTC	CASSASGTGYYEQYF	TRBJ2-7	TRBD1	TRBV7-2	.
TGTGCCAGCAGCTTAGACAGCGCGGCAGATACGCAGTATTTT	CASSLDSAADTQYF	TRBJ2-3	.	TRBV11-2	.
TGTGCCAGTAGTATGGGTAGCGGGGGCTACGAGCAGTACTTC	CASSMGSGGYEQYF	TRBJ2-7	TRBD2	TRBV19	.
TGTGCCAGCAGCCAATGGCCGGCGGGAGGGCCAATTGAGCAGTACTTC	CASSQWPAGGPIEQYF	TRBJ2-7	TRBD2	TRBV4-2	.
TGTGCCAGCAGCCTAGAGACTAGCGGGATGGGCACCGGGGAGCTGTTTTTT	CASSLETSGMGTGELFF	TRBJ2-2	TRBD2	TRBV4-2	.
TGCGCCAGCAGCTTATTTTACTACGAGCAGTACTTC	CASSLFYYEQYF	TRBJ2-7	.	TRBV23-1	.
TGTGCCACCAACAAGGCAGGGGCCACCGGGGAGCTGTTTTTT	CATNKAGATGELFF	TRBJ2-2	.	TRBV15	once
TGTGCCAGCAGCCCAGGGGGAATCGGCGAGCAGTACTTC	CASSPGGIGEQYF	TRBJ2-7	TRBD1	TRBV7-9	.
TGCGCCAGCAGCTTGGGCCCAGGGGGCGAGCAGTACTTC	CASSLGPGGEQYF	TRBJ2-7	TRBD1	TRBV5-1	.
TGTGCCAGCAGTGGGTACAGAGCTTTCAATGAAAAACTGTTTTTT	CASSGYRAFNEKLFF	TRBJ1-4	.	TRBV6-1	.
TGTGCCAGCGGGAGACTCTCCTACGAGCAGTACTTC	CASGRLSYEQYF	TRBJ2-7	.	TRBV2	.
TGTGCCAGCAGTGCCCTCACAACTAGCGGGAAGAACAATGAGCAGTTCTTC	CASSALTTSGKNNEQFF	TRBJ2-1	TRBD2	TRBV6-4	.
TGCGCCAGCAGCCTTCTACCGGGACAGGGCTACAATGAGCAGTTCTTC	CASSLLPGQGYNEQFF	TRBJ2-1	TRBD1	TRBV5-1	few
TGTGCCTGGAGTGTGGGACAGGGGAACACTGAAGCTTTCTTT	CAWSVGQGNTEAFF	TRBJ1-1	TRBD1	TRBV30	.
TGTGCCAGCAGCTTAGACAGGGCCAGCACTGAAGCTTTCTTT	CASSLDRASTEAFF	TRBJ1-1	.	TRBV11-1	.
TGTGCCAGCAGCTTTTTCATCCTGAATGAGCAGTTCTTC	CASSFFILNEQFF	TRBJ2-1	.	TRBV5-4	.
TGTGCCAGCAGCTTACGAGCAGGACGATACAATGAGCAGTTCTTC	CASSLRAGRYNEQFF	TRBJ2-1	.	TRBV11-2	few
TGCGCCAGCGAGACGCGCGAAGGTGGCACCGGGGAGCTGTTTTTT	CASETREGGTGELFF	TRBJ2-2	.	TRBV5-1	.